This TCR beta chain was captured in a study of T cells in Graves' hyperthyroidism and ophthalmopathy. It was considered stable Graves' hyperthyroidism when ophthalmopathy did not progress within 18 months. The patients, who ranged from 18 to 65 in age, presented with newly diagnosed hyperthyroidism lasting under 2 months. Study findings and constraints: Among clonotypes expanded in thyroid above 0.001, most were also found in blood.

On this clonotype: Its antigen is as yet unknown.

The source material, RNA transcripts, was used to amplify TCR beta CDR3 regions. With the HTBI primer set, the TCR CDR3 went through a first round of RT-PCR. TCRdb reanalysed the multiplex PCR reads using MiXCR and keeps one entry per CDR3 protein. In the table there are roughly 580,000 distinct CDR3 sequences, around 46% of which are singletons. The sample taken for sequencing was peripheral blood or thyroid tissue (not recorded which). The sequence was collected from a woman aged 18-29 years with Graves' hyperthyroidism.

CDR3 amino acids: CASSKTGLEETQYF. Here the CDR3 DNA reads TGTGCCAGCAGTAAGACAGGGCTGGAAGAGACCCAGTACTTC. J is TRBJ2-5 and V is TRBV2; 7 nucleotides match TRBD1. The V gene's germline CDR1 is SNHLY and CDR2 FYNNEI. The CDR3 has 14 residues. After removal of 5 bases from V and 3 bases from J, the junction contained 6 bases not matched to a gene.